These T cell receptor beta chains were read from a single sample in a study of T cell changes during pregnancy in multiple sclerosis. Assay: immunoSEQ multiplex PCR; the TCRdb copy retains only in-frame clones and omits some. The sample holds around 30,000 clones; 80% to 90% are singletons and the top ten take roughly a tenth. Sequences were derived from CD8+ T cells from peripheral blood mononuclear cells, sampled in the second trimester of pregnancy. The receptors originated from a female donor with multiple sclerosis, enrolled in a pregnancy study. Each CDR3 is given with its conserved first and last residue. A D gene is named only where the DNA matches it firmly. Size values are once, few and many counts, or a class for expanded clones, and some rows have none.

d_gene,len,v_gene,abundance,j_gene,CDR3aa,CDR3nt
-,12,TRBV25-1,few,TRBJ1-1,CASSEGHTEAFF,TGTGCCAGCAGTGAAGGGCACACTGAAGCTTTCTTT
TRBD1,13,TRBV7-9,few,TRBJ1-1,CASPGQLNTEAFF,TGTGCCAGTCCGGGACAGCTGAACACTGAAGCTTTCTTT
TRBD1,16,TRBV15,-,TRBJ2-2,CATSRLLGQGTGELFF,TGTGCCACCAGCAGGCTTCTGGGACAGGGGACCGGGGAGCTGTTTTTT
TRBD1,14,TRBV5-4,-,TRBJ1-2,CASSLQGARYGYTF,TGTGCCAGCAGCTTACAGGGGGCACGGTATGGCTACACCTTC
-,13,TRBV27,medium-sized,TRBJ2-1,CASSLRFYNEQFF,TGTGCCAGCAGTTTACGGTTCTACAATGAGCAGTTCTTC
TRBD2,17,TRBV30,-,TRBJ2-3,CAWSVPLLAGWADTQYF,TGTGCCTGGAGTGTACCCCTCCTAGCGGGATGGGCAGATACGCAGTATTTT
TRBD1,13,TRBV7-9,-,TRBJ2-7,CASSDWTGAEQYF,TGTGCCAGCAGCGATTGGACAGGGGCCGAGCAGTACTTC
-,16,TRBV9,once,TRBJ1-1,CASSSPIAEGDTEAFF,TGTGCCAGCAGCTCACCAATAGCAGAAGGGGACACTGAAGCTTTCTTT
-,14,TRBV11-2,-,TRBJ2-7,CASSLPGWEYEQYF,TGTGCCAGCAGCCTTCCAGGTTGGGAGTACGAGCAGTACTTC
-,14,TRBV6-1,-,TRBJ1-1,CASSQGGFSTEAFF,TGTGCCAGCAGTCAGGGTGGGTTTAGCACTGAAGCTTTCTTT
-,13,TRBV19,-,TRBJ1-1,CASSFGAPTEAFF,TGTGCCAGTAGCTTTGGGGCTCCAACTGAAGCTTTCTTT
-,15,TRBV11-2,-,TRBJ1-1,CASSFPRRAETEAFF,TGTGCCAGCAGCTTCCCTCGCAGGGCTGAAACTGAAGCTTTCTTT
-,18,TRBV5-6,-,TRBJ2-1,CASSSGETTFPSYNEQFF,TGTGCCAGCAGCTCCGGGGAGACAACTTTTCCTTCCTACAATGAGCAGTTCTTC
-,13,TRBV13,-,TRBJ1-4,CASSLQENEKLFF,TGTGCCAGCAGCTTACAGGAAAATGAAAAACTGTTTTTT
-,15,TRBV7-2,-,TRBJ2-7,CASSFGRADSYEQYF,TGTGCCAGCAGCTTTGGCCGAGCGGACTCCTACGAGCAGTACTTC
TRBD1,12,TRBV7-9,-,TRBJ2-1,CASSSDRGHEFF,TGTGCCAGCAGCTCCGACAGGGGGCACGAGTTCTTC
-,12,TRBV30,once,TRBJ2-3,CAWSGEGDTQYF,TGTGCCTGGAGTGGAGAGGGAGATACGCAGTATTTT
-,14,TRBV5-1,once,TRBJ2-3,CASSLRRGPDTQYF,TGCGCCAGCAGCTTGCGGCGGGGCCCAGATACGCAGTATTTT
-,13,TRBV6-1,-,TRBJ2-5,CASSGGWGEAQYF,TGTGCCAGCAGTGGAGGGTGGGGAGAGGCCCAGTACTTC
TRBD2,15,TRBV5-4,-,TRBJ2-1,CASSPPQRENDEQFF,TGTGCCAGCAGCCCCCCCCAGCGGGAGAACGATGAGCAGTTCTTC
TRBD1,14,TRBV2,-,TRBJ1-5,CASSPGQGFPPQHF,TGTGCCAGCAGTCCGGGACAGGGGTTTCCGCCCCAGCATTTT
TRBD1,16,TRBV18,-,TRBJ2-3,CASSPAPQGRTDTQYF,TGTGCCAGCTCACCAGCCCCACAGGGGCGAACAGATACGCAGTATTTT
-,14,TRBV5-5,-,TRBJ2-7,CASSLGGGSYEQYF,TGTGCCAGCAGCTTGGGGGGCGGATCCTACGAGCAGTACTTC
-,15,TRBV7-9,-,TRBJ2-1,CASSLTGRGYNEQFF,TGTGCCAGCAGCTTGACAGGTAGGGGATACAATGAGCAGTTCTTC
TRBD2,15,TRBV5-6,once,TRBJ2-7,CASSLGLAITYEQYF,TGTGCCAGCAGCTTGGGACTAGCGATCACCTACGAGCAGTACTTC
-,14,TRBV10-3,-,TRBJ2-7,CAIATVLSSYEQYF,TGTGCCATCGCCACAGTCCTATCTTCCTACGAGCAGTACTTC
-,17,TRBV4-1,-,TRBJ2-1,CASSQGEAAYEYGEQFF,TGCGCCAGCAGCCAAGGGGAAGCGGCCTACGAGTACGGTGAGCAGTTCTTC
-,13,TRBV2,once,TRBJ2-7,CASSDRVIHEQYF,TGTGCCAGCAGTGACAGGGTAATCCACGAGCAGTACTTC